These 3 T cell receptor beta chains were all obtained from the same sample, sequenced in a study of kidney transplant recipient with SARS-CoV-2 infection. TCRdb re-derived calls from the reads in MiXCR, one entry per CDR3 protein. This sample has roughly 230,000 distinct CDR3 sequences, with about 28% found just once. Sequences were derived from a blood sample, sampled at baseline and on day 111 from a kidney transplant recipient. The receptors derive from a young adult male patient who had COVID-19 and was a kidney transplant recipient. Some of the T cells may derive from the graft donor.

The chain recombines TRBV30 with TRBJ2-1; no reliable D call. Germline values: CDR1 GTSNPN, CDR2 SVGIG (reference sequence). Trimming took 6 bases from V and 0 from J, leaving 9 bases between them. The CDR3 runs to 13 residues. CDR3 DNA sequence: TGTGCCTGCAGGTTGAGCTCCTACAATGAGCAGTTCTTC. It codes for CACRLSSYNEQFF.

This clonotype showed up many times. CDR3 nucleotides: TGTGCCAGCAGGACTAGCGGGGTCTCGAACACCGGGGAGCTGTTTTTT. Translation gives CASRTSGVSNTGELFF. The chain recombines TRBV12-3 or TRBV12-4 with TRBJ2-2; 11 bases are shared with TRBD2. This CDR3 region has 16 residues. V lost 6 bases to trimming and J lost 0 bases; unmatched junction nucleotides: 3.

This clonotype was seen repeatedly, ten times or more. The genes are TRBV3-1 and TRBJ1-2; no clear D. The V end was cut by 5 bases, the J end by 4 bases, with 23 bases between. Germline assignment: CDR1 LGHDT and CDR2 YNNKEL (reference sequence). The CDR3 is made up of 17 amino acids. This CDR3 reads CASSKRGTLRKTYGYTF. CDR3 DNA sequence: TGTGCCAGCAGCAAGCGAGGCACCCTTCGAAAGACCTATGGCTACACCTTC.